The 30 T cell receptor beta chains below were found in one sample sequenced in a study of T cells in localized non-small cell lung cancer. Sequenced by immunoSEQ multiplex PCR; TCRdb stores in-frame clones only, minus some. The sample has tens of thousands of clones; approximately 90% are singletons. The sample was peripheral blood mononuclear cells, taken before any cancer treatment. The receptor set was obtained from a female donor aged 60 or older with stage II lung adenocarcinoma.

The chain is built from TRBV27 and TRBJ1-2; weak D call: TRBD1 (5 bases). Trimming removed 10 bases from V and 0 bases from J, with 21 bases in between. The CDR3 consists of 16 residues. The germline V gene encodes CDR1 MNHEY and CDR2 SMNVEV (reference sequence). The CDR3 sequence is CANISVKTVPNYGYTF. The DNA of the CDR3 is TGTGCCAACATCTCGGTTAAGACAGTCCCTAACTATGGCTACACCTTC.

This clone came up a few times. The CDR3 DNA sequence: TGTGCCAGCGCCGAGTTTACCGGGCGTGAAGCTTTCTTT. This sequence encodes CASAEFTGREAFF. The chain uses TRBV6-5 and TRBJ1-1; D gene ambiguous. CDR3 size: 13 residues. The germline V and J ends were trimmed by 8 bases and 7 bases, with 17 bases remaining between them. Germline V lookup: CDR1 MNHEY, CDR2 SVGAGI.

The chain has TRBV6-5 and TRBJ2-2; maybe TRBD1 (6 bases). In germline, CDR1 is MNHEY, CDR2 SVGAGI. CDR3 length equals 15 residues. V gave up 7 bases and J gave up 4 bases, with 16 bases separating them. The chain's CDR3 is CASNPKQGRTGELFF. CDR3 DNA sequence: TGTGCCAGCAACCCAAAACAGGGCCGCACCGGGGAGCTGTTTTTT.

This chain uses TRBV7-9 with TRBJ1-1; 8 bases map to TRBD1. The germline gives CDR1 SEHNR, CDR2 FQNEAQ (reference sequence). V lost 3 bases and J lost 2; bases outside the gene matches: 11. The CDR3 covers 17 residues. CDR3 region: CASSFAGQGGFNTEAFF. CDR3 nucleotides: TGTGCCAGCAGCTTCGCTGGACAGGGAGGATTTAACACTGAAGCTTTCTTT. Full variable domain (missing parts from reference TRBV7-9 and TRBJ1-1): DTGVSQNPRHKITKRGQNVTFRCDPISEHNRLYWYRQTLGQGPEFLTYFQNEAQLEKSRLLSDRFSAERPKGSFSTLEIQRTEQGDSAMYLCASSFAGQGGFNTEAFFGQGTRLTVV.

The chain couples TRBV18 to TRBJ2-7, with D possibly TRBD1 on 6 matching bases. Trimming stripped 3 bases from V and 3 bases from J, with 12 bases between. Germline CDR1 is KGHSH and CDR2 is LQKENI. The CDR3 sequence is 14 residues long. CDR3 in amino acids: CASSPSRGSYEQYF. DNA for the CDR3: TGTGCCAGCTCACCCAGCAGGGGAAGCTACGAGCAGTACTTC.

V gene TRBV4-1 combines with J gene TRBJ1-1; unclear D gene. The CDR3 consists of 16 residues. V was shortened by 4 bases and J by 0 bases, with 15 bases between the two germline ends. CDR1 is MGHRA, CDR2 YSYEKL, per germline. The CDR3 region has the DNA TGCGCCAGCAGCCGTGAACCCGGACGGCTGAACACTGAAGCTTTCTTT. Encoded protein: CASSREPGRLNTEAFF.

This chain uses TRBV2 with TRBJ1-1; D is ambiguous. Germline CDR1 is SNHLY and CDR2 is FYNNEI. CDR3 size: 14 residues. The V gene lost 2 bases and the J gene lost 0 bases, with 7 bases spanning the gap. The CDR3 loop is CASSEQAMNTEAFF. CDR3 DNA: TGTGCCAGCAGTGAACAGGCCATGAACACTGAAGCTTTCTTT.

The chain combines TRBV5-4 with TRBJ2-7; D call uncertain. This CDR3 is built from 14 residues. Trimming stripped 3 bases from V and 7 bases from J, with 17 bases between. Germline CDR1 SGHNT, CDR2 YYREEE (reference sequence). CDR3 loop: CASSSRASSGEQYF. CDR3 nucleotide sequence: TGTGCCAGCAGCTCCCGGGCTTCCTCTGGGGAGCAGTACTTC.

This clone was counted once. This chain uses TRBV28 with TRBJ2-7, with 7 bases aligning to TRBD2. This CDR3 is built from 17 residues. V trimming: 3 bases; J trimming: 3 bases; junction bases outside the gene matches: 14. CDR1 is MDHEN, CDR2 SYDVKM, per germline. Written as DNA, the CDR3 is TGTGCCAGCAGTTTTGGGGGGGGGACGGGACCCCTCTACGAGCAGTACTTC. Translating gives CASSFGGGTGPLYEQYF.

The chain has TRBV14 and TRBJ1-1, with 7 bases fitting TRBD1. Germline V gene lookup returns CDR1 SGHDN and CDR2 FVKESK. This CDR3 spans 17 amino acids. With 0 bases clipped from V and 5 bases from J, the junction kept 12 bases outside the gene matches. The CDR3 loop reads CASSQDEGGRVWTEAFF. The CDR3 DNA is TGTGCCAGCAGCCAAGACGAAGGGGGCAGGGTGTGGACTGAAGCTTTCTTT.

CDR3 bases: TGCGCCAGCAGCTTGGCTCCTAGCGGGGTCCAAGAGACCCAGTACTTC. It codes for CASSLAPSGVQETQYF. This rearrangement joins TRBV5-1 to TRBJ2-5; 9 nucleotides line up with TRBD2. Germline V CDR1 and CDR2: SGHRS, YFSETQ. V shed 0 bases and J 1 base; nucleotides not matched to a gene: 4. This CDR3 has 16 amino acids. Full variable domain (missing parts from reference TRBV5-1 and TRBJ2-5): KAGVTQTPRYLIKTRGQQVTLSCSPISGHRSVSWYQQTPGQGLQFLFEYFSETQRNKGNFPGRFSGRQFSNSRSEMNVSTLELGDSALYLCASSLAPSGVQETQYFGPGTRLLVL.

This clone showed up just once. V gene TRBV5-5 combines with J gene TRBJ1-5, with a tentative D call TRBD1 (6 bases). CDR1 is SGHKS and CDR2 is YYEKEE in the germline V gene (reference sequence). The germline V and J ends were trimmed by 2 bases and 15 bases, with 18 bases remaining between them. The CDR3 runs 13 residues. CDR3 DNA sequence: TGTGCCAGCAGCTTCGAAAACCGACAGGTGGGGCATTTT. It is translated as CASSFENRQVGHF.

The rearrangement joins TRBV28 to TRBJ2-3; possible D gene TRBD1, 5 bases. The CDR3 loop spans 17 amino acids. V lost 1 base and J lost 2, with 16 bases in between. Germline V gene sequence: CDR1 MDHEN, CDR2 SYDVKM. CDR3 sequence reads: CASSLSGQGRITDTQYF. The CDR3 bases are TGTGCCAGCAGTTTATCGGGCCAGGGCAGGATCACAGATACGCAGTATTTT.

CDR3 nucleotides: TGTGCCAGCAAAGACGGCCTGAACACTGAAGCTTTCTTT. Its translation is CASKDGLNTEAFF. The genes are TRBV6-5 and TRBJ1-1, with unresolved D. Germline V gives CDR1 MNHEY, CDR2 SVGAGI. The CDR3 is 13 amino acids. Trimming removed 7 bases at V and 0 bases at J, with 9 bases between.

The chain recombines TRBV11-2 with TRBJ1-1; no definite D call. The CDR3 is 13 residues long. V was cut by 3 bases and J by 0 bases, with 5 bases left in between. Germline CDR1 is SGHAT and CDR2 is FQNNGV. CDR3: CASSLDLNTEAFF. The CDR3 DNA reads TGTGCCAGCAGCTTGGACCTGAACACTGAAGCTTTCTTT.

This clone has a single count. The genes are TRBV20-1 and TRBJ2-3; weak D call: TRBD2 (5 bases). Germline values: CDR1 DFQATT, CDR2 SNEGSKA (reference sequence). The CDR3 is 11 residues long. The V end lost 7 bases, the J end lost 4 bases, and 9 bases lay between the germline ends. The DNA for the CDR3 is TGCAGTGTGGAGGACCCAGATACGCAGTATTTT. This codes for CSVEDPDTQYF.

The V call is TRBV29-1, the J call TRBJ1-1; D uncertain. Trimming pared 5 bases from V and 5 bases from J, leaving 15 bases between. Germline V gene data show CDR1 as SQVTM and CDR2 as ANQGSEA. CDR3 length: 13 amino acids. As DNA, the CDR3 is TGCAGCGTTTTGCACACCGGAGGGACTGAAGCTTTCTTT. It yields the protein CSVLHTGGTEAFF.

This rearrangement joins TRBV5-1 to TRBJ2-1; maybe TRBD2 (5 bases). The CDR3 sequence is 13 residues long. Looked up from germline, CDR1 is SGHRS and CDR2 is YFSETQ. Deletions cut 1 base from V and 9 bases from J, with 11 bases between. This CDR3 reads CASSLMGGGEQFF. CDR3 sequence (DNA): TGCGCCAGCAGCTTGATGGGCGGAGGTGAGCAGTTCTTC.

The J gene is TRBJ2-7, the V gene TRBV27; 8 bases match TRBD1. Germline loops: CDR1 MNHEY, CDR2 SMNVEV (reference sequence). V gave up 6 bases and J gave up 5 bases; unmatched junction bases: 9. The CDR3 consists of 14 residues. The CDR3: CASSPPDRDDEQYF. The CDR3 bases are TGTGCCAGCAGCCCCCCGGACAGGGACGACGAGCAGTACTTC.

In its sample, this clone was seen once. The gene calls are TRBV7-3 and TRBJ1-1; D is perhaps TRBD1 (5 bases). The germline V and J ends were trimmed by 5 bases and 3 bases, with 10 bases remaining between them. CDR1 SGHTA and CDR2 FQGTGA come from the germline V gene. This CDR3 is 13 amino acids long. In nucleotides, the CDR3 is TGTGCCAGCAGCACCGGACAAGACACTGAAGCTTTCTTT. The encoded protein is CASSTGQDTEAFF.

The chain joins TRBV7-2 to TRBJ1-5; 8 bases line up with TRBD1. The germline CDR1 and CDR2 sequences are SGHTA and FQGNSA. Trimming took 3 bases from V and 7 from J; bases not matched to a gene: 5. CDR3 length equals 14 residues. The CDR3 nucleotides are TGTGCCAGCAGCTTGACAGGGGCAGGACAGCCCCAGCATTTT. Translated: CASSLTGAGQPQHF. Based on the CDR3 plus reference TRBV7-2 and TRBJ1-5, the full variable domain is GAGVSQSPSNKVTEKGKDVELRCDPISGHTALYWYRQSLGQGLEFLIYFQGNSAPDKSGLPSDRFSAERTGGSVSTLTIQRTQQEDSAVYLCASSLTGAGQPQHFGDGTRLSIL.

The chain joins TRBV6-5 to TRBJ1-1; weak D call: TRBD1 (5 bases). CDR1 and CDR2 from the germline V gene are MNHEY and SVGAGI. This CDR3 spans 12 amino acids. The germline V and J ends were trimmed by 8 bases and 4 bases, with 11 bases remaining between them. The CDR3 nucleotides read TGTGCCAGCGGGGGAAGGGGCACTGAAGCTTTCTTT. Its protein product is CASGGRGTEAFF.

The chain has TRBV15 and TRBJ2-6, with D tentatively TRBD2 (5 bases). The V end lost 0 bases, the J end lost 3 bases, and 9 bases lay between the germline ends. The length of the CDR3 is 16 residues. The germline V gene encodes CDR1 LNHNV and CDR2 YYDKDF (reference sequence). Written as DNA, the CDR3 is TGTGCCACCAGCAGAGACCAGGACTTTGGGGCCAACGTCCTGACTTTC. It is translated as CATSRDQDFGANVLTF.

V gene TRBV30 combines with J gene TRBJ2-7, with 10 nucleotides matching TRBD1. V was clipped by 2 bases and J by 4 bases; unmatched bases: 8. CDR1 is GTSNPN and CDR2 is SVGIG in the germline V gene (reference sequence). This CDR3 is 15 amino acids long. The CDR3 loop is CAWSPPGQGRYEQYF. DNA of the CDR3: TGTGCCTGGAGTCCGCCGGGACAGGGGAGATACGAGCAGTACTTC.

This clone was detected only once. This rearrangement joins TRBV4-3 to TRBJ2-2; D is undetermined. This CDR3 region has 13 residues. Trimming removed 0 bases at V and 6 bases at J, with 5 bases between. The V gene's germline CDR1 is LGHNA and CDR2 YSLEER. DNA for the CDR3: TGCGCCAGCAGCCAAGATCTTGCCGGGGAGCTGTTTTTT. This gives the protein CASSQDLAGELFF.

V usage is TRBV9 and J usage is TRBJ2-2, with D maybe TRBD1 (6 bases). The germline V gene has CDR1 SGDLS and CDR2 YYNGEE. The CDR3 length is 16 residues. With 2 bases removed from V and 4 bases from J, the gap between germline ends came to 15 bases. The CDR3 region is CASSVWAQGATGELFF. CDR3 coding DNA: TGTGCCAGCAGCGTGTGGGCACAGGGAGCCACCGGGGAGCTGTTTTTT.

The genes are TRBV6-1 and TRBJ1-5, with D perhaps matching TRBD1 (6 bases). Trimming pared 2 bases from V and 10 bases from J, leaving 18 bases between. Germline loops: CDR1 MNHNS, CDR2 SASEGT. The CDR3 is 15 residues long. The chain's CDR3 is CASSERTDLRGPQHF. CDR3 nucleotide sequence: TGTGCCAGCAGTGAACGGACAGATCTTCGTGGACCCCAGCATTTT.

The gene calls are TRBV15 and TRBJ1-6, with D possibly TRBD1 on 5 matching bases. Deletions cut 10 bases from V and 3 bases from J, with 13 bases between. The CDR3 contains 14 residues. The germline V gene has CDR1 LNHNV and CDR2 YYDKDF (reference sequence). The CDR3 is CASGGRGYNSPLHF. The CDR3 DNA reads TGTGCCAGCGGGGGACGGGGCTATAATTCACCCCTCCACTTT. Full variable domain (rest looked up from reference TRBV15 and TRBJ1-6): DAMVIQNPRYQVTQFGKPVTLSCSQTLNHNVMYWYQQKSSQAPKLLFHYYDKDFNNEADTPDNFQSRRPNTSFCFLDIRSPGLGDTAMYLCASGGRGYNSPLHFGNGTRLTVT.

CDR3 sequence: CASSEARYEQYF. In nucleotides, the CDR3 is TGTGCCAGCAGTGAAGCGCGATACGAGCAGTACTTC. The chain links TRBV6-1 to TRBJ2-7; D call uncertain. Germline-derived CDR1 and CDR2 are MNHNS and SASEGT. The CDR3 sequence is 12 residues long. The V end lost 0 bases, the J end lost 4 bases, and 4 bases lay between the germline ends.

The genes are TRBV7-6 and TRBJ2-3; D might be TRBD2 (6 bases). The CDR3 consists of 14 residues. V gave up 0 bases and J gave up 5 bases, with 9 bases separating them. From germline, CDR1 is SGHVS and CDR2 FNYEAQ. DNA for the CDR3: TGTGCCAGCAGCTTAGCGCGGGGAAGAGATACGCAGTATTTT. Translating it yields CASSLARGRDTQYF.